The source of this T cell receptor beta chain is a study of cytomegalovirus exposure and HLA in healthy donors. On the study more broadly: A previous analysis identified 100 million or so unique TCR beta sequences derived from about 180 million T cells. General study results and limits: Cytomegalovirus status was reportedly diagnosed by the classifier with high sensitivity and specificity.

The donors, nominally healthy at sampling, likely had unrecorded immune exposures. Remarks on this clone: The antigen is not known.

The CDR3 totals 12 residues. CDR1 is SEHNR, CDR2 FQNEAQ, per germline (reference sequence). Trimming took 4 bases from V and 6 from J, leaving 8 bases between them. PCR amplification relied on 60 Vbeta primers (plus 13 Jbeta primers). Produced via immunoSEQ multiplex PCR; TCRdb's table is partial and in-frame only. The sample has some 130,000 clones, about four fifths seen once; the top ten hold around 4.1%. J is TRBJ2-3 and V is TRBV7-9, with D possibly being TRBD1 (6 bases). The sequence derives from a woman aged 40 to 50 in good health and CMV-seronegative. Specimen: PBMCs. For the CDR3, the DNA is TGTGCCAGCAGCTCGAGGGGGGATACGCAGTATTTT. It encodes CASSSRGDTQYF.